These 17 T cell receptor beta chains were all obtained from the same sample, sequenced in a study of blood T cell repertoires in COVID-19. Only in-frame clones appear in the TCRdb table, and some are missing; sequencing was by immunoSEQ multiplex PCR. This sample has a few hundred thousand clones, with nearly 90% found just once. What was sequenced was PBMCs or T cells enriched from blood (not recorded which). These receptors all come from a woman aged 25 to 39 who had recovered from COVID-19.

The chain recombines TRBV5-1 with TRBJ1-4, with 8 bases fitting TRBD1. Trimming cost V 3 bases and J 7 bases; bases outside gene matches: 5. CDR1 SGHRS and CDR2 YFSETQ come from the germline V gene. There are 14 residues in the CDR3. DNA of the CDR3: TGCGCCAGCAGCTCAGGGGGCGGGAGTGAAAAACTGTTTTTT. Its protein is CASSSGGGSEKLFF.

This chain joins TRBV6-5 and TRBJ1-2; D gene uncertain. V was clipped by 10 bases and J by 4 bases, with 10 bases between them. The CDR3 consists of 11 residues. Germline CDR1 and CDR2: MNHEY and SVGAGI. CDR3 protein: CATDTSYGYTF. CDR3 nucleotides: TGTGCCACCGACACCAGCTATGGCTACACCTTC.

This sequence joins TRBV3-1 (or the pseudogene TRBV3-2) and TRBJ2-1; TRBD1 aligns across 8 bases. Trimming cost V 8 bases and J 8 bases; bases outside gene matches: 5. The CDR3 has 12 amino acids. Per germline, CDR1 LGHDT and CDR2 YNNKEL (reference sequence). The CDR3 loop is CASGQGTHEQFF. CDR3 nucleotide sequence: TGTGCCAGCGGACAGGGTACCCATGAGCAGTTCTTC.

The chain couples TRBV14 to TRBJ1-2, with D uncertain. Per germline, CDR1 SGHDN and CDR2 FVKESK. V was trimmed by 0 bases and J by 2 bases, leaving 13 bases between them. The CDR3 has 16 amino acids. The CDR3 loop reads CASSQEERESNYGYTF. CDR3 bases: TGTGCCAGCAGCCAAGAGGAGCGAGAATCAAACTATGGCTACACCTTC.

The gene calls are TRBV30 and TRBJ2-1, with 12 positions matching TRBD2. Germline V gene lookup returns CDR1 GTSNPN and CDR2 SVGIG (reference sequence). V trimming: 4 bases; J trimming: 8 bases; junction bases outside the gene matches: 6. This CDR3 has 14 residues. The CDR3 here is CAWTLAGGHYEQFF. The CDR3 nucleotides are TGTGCCTGGACTCTAGCGGGGGGGCATTATGAGCAGTTCTTC.

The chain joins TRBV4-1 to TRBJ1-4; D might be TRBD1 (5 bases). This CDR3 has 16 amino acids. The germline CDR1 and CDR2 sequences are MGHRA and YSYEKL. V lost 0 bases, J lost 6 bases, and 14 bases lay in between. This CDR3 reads CASSQDQAGGDEKLFF. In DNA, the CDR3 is TGCGCCAGCAGCCAAGATCAGGCGGGAGGGGATGAAAAACTGTTTTTT.

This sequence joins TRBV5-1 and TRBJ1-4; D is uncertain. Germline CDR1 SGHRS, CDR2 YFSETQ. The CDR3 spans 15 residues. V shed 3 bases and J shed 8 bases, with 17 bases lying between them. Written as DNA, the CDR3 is TGCGCCAGCAGCTCCCCAGACCAACTAGGCGAAAAACTGTTTTTT. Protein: CASSSPDQLGEKLFF. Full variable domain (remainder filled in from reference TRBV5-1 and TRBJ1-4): KAGVTQTPRYLIKTRGQQVTLSCSPISGHRSVSWYQQTPGQGLQFLFEYFSETQRNKGNFPGRFSGRQFSNSRSEMNVSTLELGDSALYLCASSSPDQLGEKLFFGSGTQLSVL.

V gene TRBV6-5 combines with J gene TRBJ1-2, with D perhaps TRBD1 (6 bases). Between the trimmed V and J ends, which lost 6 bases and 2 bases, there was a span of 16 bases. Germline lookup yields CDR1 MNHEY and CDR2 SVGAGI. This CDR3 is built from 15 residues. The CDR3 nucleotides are TGTGCCAGCAGGGCTACTTCCACAGGGAACTATGGCTACACCTTC. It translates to CASRATSTGNYGYTF.

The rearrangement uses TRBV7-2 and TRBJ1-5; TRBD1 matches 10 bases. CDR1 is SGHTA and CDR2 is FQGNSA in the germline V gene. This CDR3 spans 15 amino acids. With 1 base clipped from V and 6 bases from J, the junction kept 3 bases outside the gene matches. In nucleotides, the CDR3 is TGTGCCAGCAGCTTAGTGGGGACAGGGGTTCAGCCCCAGCATTTT. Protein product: CASSLVGTGVQPQHF.

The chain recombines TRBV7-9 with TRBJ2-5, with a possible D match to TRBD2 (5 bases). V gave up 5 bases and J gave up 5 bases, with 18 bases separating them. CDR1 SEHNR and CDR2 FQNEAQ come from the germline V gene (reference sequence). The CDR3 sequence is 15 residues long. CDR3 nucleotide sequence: TGTGCCAGCAGCCCCGGGGATCGCGAAACGGAGACCCAGTACTTC. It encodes CASSPGDRETETQYF.

CDR3 amino acids: CASSLYRDRGRNYGYTF. The CDR3 nucleotides read TGTGCCAGCAGTTTATACCGGGACAGGGGAAGGAACTATGGCTACACCTTC. V gene TRBV27 combines with J gene TRBJ1-2, with 10 nucleotides matching TRBD1. Losses at the gene ends were 1 base for V and 2 bases for J; bases not matched to a gene: 7. The CDR3 contains 17 residues. The germline CDR1 and CDR2 sequences are MNHEY and SMNVEV (reference sequence).

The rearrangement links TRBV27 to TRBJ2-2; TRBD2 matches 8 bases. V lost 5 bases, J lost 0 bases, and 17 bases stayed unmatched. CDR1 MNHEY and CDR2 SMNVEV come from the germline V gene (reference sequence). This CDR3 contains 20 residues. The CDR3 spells CASSPPRSWSGGANTGELFF. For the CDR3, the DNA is TGTGCCAGCAGTCCCCCTCGGAGTTGGAGCGGGGGCGCGAACACCGGGGAGCTGTTTTTT.

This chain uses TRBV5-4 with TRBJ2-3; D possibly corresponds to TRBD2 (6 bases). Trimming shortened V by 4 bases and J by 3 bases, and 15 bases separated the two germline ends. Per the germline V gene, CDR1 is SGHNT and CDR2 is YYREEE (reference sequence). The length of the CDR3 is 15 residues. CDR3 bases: TGTGCCAGCAGCCCCCTGCGGGGTCCGACAGATACGCAGTATTTT. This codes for CASSPLRGPTDTQYF.

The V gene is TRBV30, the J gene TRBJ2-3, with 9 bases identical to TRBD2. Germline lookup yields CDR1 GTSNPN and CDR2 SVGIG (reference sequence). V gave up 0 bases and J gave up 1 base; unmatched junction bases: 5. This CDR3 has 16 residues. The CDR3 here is CAWSVLRLAGTDTQYF. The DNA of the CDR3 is TGTGCCTGGAGTGTACTCAGACTAGCGGGCACAGATACGCAGTATTTT.

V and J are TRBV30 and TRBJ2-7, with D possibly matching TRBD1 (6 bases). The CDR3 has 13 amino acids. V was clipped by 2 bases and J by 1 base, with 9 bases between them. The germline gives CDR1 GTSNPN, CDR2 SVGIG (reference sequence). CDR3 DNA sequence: TGTGCCTGGAGTCGACAGGCTTCCTACGAGCAGTACTTC. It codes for CAWSRQASYEQYF.

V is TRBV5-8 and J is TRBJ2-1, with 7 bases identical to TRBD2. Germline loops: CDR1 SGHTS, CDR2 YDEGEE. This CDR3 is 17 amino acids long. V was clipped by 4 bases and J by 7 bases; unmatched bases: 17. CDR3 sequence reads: CASSPFLIAGVLNEQFF. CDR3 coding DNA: TGTGCCAGCAGCCCCTTTCTGATAGCGGGCGTGTTGAATGAGCAGTTCTTC.

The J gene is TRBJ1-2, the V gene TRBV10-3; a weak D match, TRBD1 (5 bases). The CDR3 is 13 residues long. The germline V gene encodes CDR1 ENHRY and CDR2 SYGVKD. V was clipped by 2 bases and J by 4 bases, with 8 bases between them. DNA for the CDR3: TGTGCCATCAGTGAGAGGGGATCCTATGGCTACACCTTC. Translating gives CAISERGSYGYTF.